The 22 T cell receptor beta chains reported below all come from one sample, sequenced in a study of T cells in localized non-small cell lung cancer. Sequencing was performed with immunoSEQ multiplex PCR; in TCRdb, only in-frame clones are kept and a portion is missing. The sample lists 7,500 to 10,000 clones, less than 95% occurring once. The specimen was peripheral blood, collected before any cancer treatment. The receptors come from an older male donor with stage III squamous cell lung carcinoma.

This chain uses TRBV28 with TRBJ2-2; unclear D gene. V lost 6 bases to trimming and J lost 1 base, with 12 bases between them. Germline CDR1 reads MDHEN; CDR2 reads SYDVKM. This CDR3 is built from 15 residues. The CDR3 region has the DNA TGTGCCAGCAGACCCACAGATATGAACACCGGGGAGCTGTTTTTT. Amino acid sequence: CASRPTDMNTGELFF. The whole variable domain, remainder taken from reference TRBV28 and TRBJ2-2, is DVKVTQSSRYLVKRTGEKVFLECVQDMDHENMFWYRQDPGLGLRLIYFSYDVKMKEKGDIPEGYSVSREKKERFSLILESASTNQTSMYLCASRPTDMNTGELFFGEGSRLTVL.

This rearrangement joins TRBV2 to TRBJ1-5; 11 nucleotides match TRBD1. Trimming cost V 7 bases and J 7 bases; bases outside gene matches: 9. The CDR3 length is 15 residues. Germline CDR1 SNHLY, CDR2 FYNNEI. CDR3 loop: CASTRTGGLGQPQHF. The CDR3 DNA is TGTGCCAGCACTCGGACAGGGGGCCTCGGGCAGCCCCAGCATTTT. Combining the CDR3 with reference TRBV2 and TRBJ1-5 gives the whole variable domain EPEVTQTPSHQVTQMGQEVILRCVPISNHLYFYWYRQILGQKVEFLVSFYNNEISEKSEIFDDQFSVERPDGSNFTLKIRSTKLEDSAMYFCASTRTGGLGQPQHFGDGTRLSIL.

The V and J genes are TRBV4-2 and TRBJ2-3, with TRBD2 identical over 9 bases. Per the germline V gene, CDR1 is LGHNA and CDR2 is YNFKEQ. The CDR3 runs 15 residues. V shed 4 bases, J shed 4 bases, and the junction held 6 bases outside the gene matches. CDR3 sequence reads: CASSPRVAGADTQYF. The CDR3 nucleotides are TGTGCCAGCAGCCCAAGAGTAGCGGGGGCAGATACGCAGTATTTT.

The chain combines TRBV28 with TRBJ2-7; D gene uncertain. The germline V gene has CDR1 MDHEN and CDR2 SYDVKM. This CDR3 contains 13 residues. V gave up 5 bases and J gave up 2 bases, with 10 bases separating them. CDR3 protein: CASSGVGPYEQYF. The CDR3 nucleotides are TGTGCCAGCAGTGGAGTAGGTCCCTACGAGCAGTACTTC.

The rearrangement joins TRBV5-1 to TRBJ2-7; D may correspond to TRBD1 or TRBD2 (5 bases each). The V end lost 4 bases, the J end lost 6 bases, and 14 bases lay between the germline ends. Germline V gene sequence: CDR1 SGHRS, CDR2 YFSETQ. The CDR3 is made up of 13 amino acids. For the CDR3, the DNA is TGCGCCAGCAGCCCCGCTGGGGGTTCCGAGCAGTACTTC. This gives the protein CASSPAGGSEQYF.

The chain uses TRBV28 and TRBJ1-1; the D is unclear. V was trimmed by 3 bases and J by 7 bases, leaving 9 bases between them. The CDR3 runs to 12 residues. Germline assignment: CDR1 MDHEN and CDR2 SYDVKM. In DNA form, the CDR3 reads TGTGCCAGCAGTTTGCGGAGATTTGAAGCTTTCTTT. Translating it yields CASSLRRFEAFF.

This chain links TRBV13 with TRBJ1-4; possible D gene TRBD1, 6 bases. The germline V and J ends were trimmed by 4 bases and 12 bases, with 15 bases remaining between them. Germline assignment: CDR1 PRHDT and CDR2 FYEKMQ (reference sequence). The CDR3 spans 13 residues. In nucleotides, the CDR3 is TGTGCCAGCAGCTCTTACAGGGAAGCGGAACTGTTTTTT. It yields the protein CASSSYREAELFF.

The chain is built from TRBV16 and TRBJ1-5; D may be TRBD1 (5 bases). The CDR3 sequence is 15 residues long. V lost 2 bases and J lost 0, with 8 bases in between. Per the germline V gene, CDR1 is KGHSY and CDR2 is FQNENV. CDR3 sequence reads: CASSQGGFSNQPQHF. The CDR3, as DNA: TGTGCCAGCAGCCAAGGGGGTTTTAGCAATCAGCCCCAGCATTTT.

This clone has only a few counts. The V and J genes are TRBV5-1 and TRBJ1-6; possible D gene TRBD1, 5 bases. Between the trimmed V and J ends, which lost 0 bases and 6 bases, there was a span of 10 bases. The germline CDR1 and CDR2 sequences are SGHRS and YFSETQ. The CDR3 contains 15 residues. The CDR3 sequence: CASSLVGRPNSPLHF. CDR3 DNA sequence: TGCGCCAGCAGCTTGGTGGGACGCCCTAATTCACCCCTCCACTTT.

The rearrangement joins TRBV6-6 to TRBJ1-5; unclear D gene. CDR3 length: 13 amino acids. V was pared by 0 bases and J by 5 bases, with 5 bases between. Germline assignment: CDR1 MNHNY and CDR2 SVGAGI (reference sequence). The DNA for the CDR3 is TGTGCCAGCAGTTACTCGAGGGATCAGCCCCAGCATTTT. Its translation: CASSYSRDQPQHF.

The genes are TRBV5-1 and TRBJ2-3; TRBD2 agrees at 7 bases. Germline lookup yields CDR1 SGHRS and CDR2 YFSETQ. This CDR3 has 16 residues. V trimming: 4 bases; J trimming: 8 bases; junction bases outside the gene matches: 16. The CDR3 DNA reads TGCGCCAGCAGCGGCTTTGAGCGGGGCGGCTTCGGTACGCAGTATTTT. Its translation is CASSGFERGGFGTQYF.

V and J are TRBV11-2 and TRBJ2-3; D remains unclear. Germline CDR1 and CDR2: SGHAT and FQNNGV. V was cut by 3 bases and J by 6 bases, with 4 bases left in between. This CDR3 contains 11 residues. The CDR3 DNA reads TGTGCCAGCAGCTTTTCTGATACGCAGTATTTT. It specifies CASSFSDTQYF.

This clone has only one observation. CDR3 in DNA: TGTGCCAGCAGGCGGGGGCATAGCACAGATACGCAGTATTTT. Translating gives CASRRGHSTDTQYF. The chain carries TRBV2 and TRBJ2-3; perhaps TRBD2 as D (7 bases). Deletions cut 6 bases from V and 0 bases from J, with 10 bases between. This CDR3 spans 14 amino acids. The V gene's germline CDR1 is SNHLY and CDR2 FYNNEI.

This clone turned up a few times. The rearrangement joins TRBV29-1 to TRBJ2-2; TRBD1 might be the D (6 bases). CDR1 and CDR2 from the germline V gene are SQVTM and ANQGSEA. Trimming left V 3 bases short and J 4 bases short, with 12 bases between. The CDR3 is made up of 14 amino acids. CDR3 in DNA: TGCAGCGTTGAGGTGGGGGCGGGCACCGGGGAGCTGTTTTTT. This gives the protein CSVEVGAGTGELFF.

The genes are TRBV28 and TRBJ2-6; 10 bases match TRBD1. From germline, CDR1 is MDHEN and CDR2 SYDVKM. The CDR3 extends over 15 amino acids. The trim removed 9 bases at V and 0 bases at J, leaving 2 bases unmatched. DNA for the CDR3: TGTGCCAGTCGGACAGGGGGCTCTGGGGCCAACGTCCTGACTTTC. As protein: CASRTGGSGANVLTF.

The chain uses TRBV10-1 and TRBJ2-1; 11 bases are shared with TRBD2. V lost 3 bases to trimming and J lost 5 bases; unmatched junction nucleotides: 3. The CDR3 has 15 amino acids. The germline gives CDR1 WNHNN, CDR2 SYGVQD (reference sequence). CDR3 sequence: CASSDSSGGNNEQFF. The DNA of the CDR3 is TGCGCCAGCAGTGACTCTAGCGGGGGGAACAATGAGCAGTTCTTC.

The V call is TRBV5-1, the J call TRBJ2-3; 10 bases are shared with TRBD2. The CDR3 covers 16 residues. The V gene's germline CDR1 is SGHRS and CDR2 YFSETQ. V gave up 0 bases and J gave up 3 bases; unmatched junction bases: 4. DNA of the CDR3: TGCGCCAGCAGCTTGGGTCTTAGCGGGGGGACAGATACGCAGTATTTT. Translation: CASSLGLSGGTDTQYF.

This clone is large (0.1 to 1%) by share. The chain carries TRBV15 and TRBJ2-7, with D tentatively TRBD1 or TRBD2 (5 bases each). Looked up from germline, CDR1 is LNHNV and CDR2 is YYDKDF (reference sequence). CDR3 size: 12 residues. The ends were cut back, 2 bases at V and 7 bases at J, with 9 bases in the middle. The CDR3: CATSRQGREQYF. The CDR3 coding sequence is TGTGCCACCAGCAGACAGGGACGGGAGCAGTACTTC.

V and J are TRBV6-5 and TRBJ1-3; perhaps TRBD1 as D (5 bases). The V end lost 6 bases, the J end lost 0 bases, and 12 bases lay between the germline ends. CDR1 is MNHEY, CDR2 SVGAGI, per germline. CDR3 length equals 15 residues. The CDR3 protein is CASRRGGNSGNTIYF. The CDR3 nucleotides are TGTGCCAGCAGACGGGGGGGGAACTCTGGAAACACCATATATTTT.

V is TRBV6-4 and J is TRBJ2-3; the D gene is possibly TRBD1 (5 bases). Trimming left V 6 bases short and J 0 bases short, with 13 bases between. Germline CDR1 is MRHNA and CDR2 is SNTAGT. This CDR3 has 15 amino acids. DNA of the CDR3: TGTGCCAGCAGGGCGCAGGGTGGAAGCACAGATACGCAGTATTTT. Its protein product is CASRAQGGSTDTQYF.

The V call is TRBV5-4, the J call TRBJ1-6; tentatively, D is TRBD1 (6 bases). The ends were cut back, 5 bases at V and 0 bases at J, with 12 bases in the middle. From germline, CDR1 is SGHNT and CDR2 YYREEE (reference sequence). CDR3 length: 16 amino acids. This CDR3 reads CASSLSDSSYNSPLHF. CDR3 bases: TGTGCCAGCAGTTTGTCGGACAGCTCCTATAATTCACCCCTCCACTTT. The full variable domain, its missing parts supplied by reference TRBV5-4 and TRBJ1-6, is ETGVTQSPTHLIKTRGQQVTLRCSSQSGHNTVSWYQQALGQGPQFIFQYYREEENGRGNFPPRFSGLQFPNYSSELNVNALELDDSALYLCASSLSDSSYNSPLHFGNGTRLTVT.

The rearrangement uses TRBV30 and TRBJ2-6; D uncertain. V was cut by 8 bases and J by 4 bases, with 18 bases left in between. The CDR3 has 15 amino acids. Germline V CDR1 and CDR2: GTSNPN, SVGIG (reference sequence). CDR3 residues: CAGMIRVAGANVLTF. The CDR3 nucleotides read TGTGCCGGGATGATTAGGGTGGCCGGGGCCAACGTCCTGACTTTC.